Below, 14 T cell receptor beta chains from the same sample are listed, as sequenced in a study of blood T cells in healthy people across ages (dated by TCRdb to the mid-2010s). Library preparation employed 5' RACE. TCRdb records Illumina HiSeq 2500 as the sequencer. The second PCR ran for roughly 7 to 12 cycles and used a J-beta primer mix along with a sample-barcoded 5' primer. Starting from the raw public reads, TCRdb applied fastp trimming at Q25, assembled clones with MiXCR and retained in-frame beta chains. Each CDR3 protein appears once, grouped with its most common genes and DNA. The sample data list 1.5 million to 2 million distinct CDR3 sequences, and roughly 27% of these were observed just once. Less than 9.5% of the sample goes to the ten largest clones. The sequencing sample was made of blood. The receptor source for this set is a woman in her 30s in good health.

This clonotype was counted only a few times. V and J are TRBV6-5 and TRBJ1-2, with a tentative D call TRBD1 (5 bases). CDR3 length: 12 amino acids. Germline V CDR1 and CDR2: MNHEY, SVGAGI. With 7 bases removed from V and 8 bases from J, the gap between germline ends came to 14 bases. In nucleotides, the CDR3 is TGTGCCAGCACGCGGGGGGTCGAAGGCTACACCTTC. Protein sequence: CASTRGVEGYTF.

The genes are TRBV6-5 and TRBJ1-2; possibly TRBD1 for D (6 bases). Germline CDR1 is MNHEY and CDR2 is SVGAGI. Trimming removed 7 bases at V and 4 bases at J, with 16 bases between. The CDR3 spans 14 residues. The CDR3 bases are TGTGCCAGCACTGAGCGGGGGGGGCTCTATGGCTACACCTTC. As protein: CASTERGGLYGYTF.

This clonotype was observed a few times. An end of the junction does not agree with germline; a read error may underlie this. The J gene is TRBJ2-7, the V gene TRBV2; D may be TRBD1 (5 bases). Germline-derived CDR1 and CDR2 are SNHLY and FYNNEI. CDR3 length: 14 residues. CDR3 sequence reads: CAGRAGRSSYEQYF. CDR3 coding DNA: TGTGCCGGCAGGGCCGGACGGAGCTCCTACGAGCAGTACTTC.

About this clonotype itself: A read error may explain this, as a much larger clone is one base away. The rearrangement links TRBV7-2 to TRBJ1-5, with a possible D match to TRBD1 (5 bases). CDR1 SGHTA and CDR2 FQGNSA come from the germline V gene. The CDR3 is made up of 12 amino acids. The CDR3 DNA follows: TGTGCCAGCAGCTCGGACAATCGGCCCCAGCATTTT. It is translated as CASSSDNRPQHF.

This chain joins TRBV4-2 and TRBJ2-3; 11 bases fit TRBD1. Germline V CDR1 and CDR2: LGHNA, YNFKEQ. V gave up 2 bases and J gave up 4 bases; unmatched junction bases: 5. This CDR3 spans 16 amino acids. CDR3 sequence (DNA): TGTGCCAGCAGCCAAACCGGGACAGGGGGAGCAGATACGCAGTATTTT. It encodes CASSQTGTGGADTQYF.

CDR3 region: CASSSRGDRTEAFF. The CDR3 bases are TGTGCCAGCAGTTCCAGGGGAGATAGGACTGAAGCTTTCTTT. The chain combines TRBV28 with TRBJ1-1; a possible D gene is TRBD1 (6 bases). The CDR3 is 14 amino acids. Germline V CDR1 and CDR2: MDHEN, SYDVKM. V was clipped by 4 bases and J by 5 bases, with 14 bases between them.

CDR3 sequence: CATSSGRNQPQHF. In nucleotides, the CDR3 is TGTGCCACCAGCAGTGGCCGTAATCAGCCCCAGCATTTT. The rearrangement links TRBV15 to TRBJ1-5; D is unclear. CDR3 length equals 13 residues. In germline, CDR1 is LNHNV, CDR2 YYDKDF (reference sequence). Trimming removed 3 bases from V and 4 bases from J, with 7 bases in between.

The chain has TRBV28 and TRBJ1-2; the D gene is possibly TRBD1 (5 bases). V dropped 6 bases and J dropped 5 bases, with 13 bases sitting between them. Per germline, CDR1 MDHEN and CDR2 SYDVKM. The length of the CDR3 is 13 residues. In DNA, the CDR3 is TGTGCCAGCAGACTCGGGGGGGGATATGGCTACACCTTC. This sequence encodes CASRLGGGYGYTF.

This chain uses TRBV7-2 with TRBJ2-5; TRBD2 matches at 9 bases. Judging by the DNA end, TRBJ2-7 fits better; the J call may be wrong. This CDR3 is 14 amino acids long. Germline V lookup: CDR1 SGHTA, CDR2 FQGNSA. DNA of the CDR3: TGTGCCAGCAGCTTACTAGCGGGAACGCGCGAGCAGTACTTC. Protein: CASSLLAGTREQYF.

The chain has TRBV20-1 and TRBJ2-3; D may be TRBD2 (5 bases). This CDR3 has 15 residues. Trimming stripped 0 bases from V and 1 base from J, with 11 bases between. Germline CDR1 is DFQATT and CDR2 is SNEGSKA (reference sequence). The CDR3 DNA reads TGCAGTGCTAGAGAGACTGGTAGCGGCACAGATACGCAGTATTTT. Translating it yields CSARETGSGTDTQYF.

This clonotype came up many times. The rearrangement links TRBV9 to TRBJ1-5; 7 bases map to TRBD1. The V segment lost 4 bases and the J segment 2 bases; nucleotides outside the gene matches: 6. There are 15 residues in the CDR3. Germline CDR1 SGDLS, CDR2 YYNGEE. The CDR3 DNA sequence: TGTGCCAGCAGCCCGGGGACAGTAGGCAATCAGCCCCAGCATTTT. Amino acids: CASSPGTVGNQPQHF. Variable domain in full (rest from reference TRBV9 and TRBJ1-5): DSGVTQTPKHLITATGQRVTLRCSPRSGDLSVYWYQQSLDQGLQFLIQYYNGEERAKGNILERFSAQQFPDLHSELNLSSLELGDSALYFCASSPGTVGNQPQHFGDGTRLSIL.

This clonotype has just a few counts. The V call is TRBV7-2, the J call TRBJ1-4; D is uncertain. This CDR3 comprises 14 residues. CDR1 SGHTA and CDR2 FQGNSA come from the germline V gene. The V gene lost 1 base and the J gene lost 8 bases, with 11 bases spanning the gap. CDR3 coding DNA: TGTGCCAGCAGCTTAGGGCCCGGTCCAGAAAAACTGTTTTTT. Translating it yields CASSLGPGPEKLFF. The full variable domain, completed using reference TRBV7-2 and TRBJ1-4, is GAGVSQSPSNKVTEKGKDVELRCDPISGHTALYWYRQSLGQGLEFLIYFQGNSAPDKSGLPSDRFSAERTGGSVSTLTIQRTQQEDSAVYLCASSLGPGPEKLFFGSGTQLSVL.

The V and J genes are TRBV9 and TRBJ2-7, with 8 bases that match TRBD1. CDR3 length: 16 residues. After removal of 4 bases from V and 0 bases from J, the junction contained 9 bases not matched to a gene. Germline CDR1 SGDLS, CDR2 YYNGEE. CDR3 bases: TGTGCCAGCAGCCTCCTAGACAGGGGACCCTCCTACGAGCAGTACTTC. Translating gives CASSLLDRGPSYEQYF.

The chain links TRBV21-1 to TRBJ1-2; the DNA was not used to check the table's D call, TRBD1. TRBV21-1 is a pseudogene locus. CDR3 length: 16 residues. The CDR3 DNA sequence: TGTGCCAGAAGCAAAGGGATGGGGGGCGCAATCTATGGCTACACCTTC. Translating it yields CARSKGMGGAIYGYTF.